The 8 T cell receptor beta chains presented below share a single source sample, sequenced in a study of T cell repertoires in cytomegalovirus infection. These TCRs are of unknown antigen specificity. TCRdb re-derived calls from the reads in MiXCR, one entry per CDR3 protein. The sample yields some 200,000 distinct CDR3 sequences, roughly 34% seen once. The sequencing here drew on CD8+ T cells from cultured PBMCs, taken from culture after CMV antigen stimulation. The receptor set was obtained from a human donor in good health (CMV status not recorded). Some clones in this sample may be carry-over from other donors' samples.

The rearrangement joins TRBV27 to TRBJ1-2; no firm D call. The CDR3 has 13 residues. Trimming cost V 4 bases and J 3 bases, with 9 bases left between them. Germline loops: CDR1 MNHEY, CDR2 SMNVEV (reference sequence). The CDR3 coding sequence is TGTGCCAGCAGTTACGGCAGAGACTATGGCTACACCTTC. Encoded protein: CASSYGRDYGYTF.

V usage is TRBV12-3 or TRBV12-4 and J usage is TRBJ2-5, with D uncertain. V lost 5 bases and J lost 0, with 16 bases in between. The CDR3 loop spans 16 amino acids. CDR3 region: CASSPHAEAHQETQYF. The CDR3, as DNA: TGTGCCAGCAGTCCTCACGCCGAAGCCCACCAAGAGACCCAGTACTTC.

This chain's CDR3 is CASSQRDGHNEQFF. Here the CDR3 DNA reads TGTGCCAGCTCACAAAGAGACGGACACAATGAGCAGTTCTTC. The chain combines TRBV18 with TRBJ2-1, with D hard to call. V was cut by 4 bases and J by 5 bases, with 12 bases left in between. The CDR3 runs to 14 residues. Looked up from germline, CDR1 is KGHSH and CDR2 is LQKENI.

J is TRBJ2-2 and V is TRBV11-2, with a tentative D call TRBD1 (5 bases). Looked up from germline, CDR1 is SGHAT and CDR2 is FQNNGV. This CDR3 comprises 18 residues. The germline V and J ends were trimmed by 3 bases and 0 bases, with 17 bases remaining between them. The CDR3 bases are TGTGCCAGCAGCTTGTACCGGACAATCGCTTCGAACACCGGGGAGCTGTTTTTT. As protein: CASSLYRTIASNTGELFF.

A few counts support this clonotype. This chain uses TRBV7-7 with TRBJ1-1; D is undetermined. Trimming shortened V by 3 bases and J by 1 base, and 9 bases separated the two germline ends. Germline V gene sequence: CDR1 SSHAT, CDR2 FNYEAQ (reference sequence). The CDR3 is 14 amino acids. The CDR3 nucleotides are TGTGCCAGCAGCTTGTTAGGACGGAACACTGAAGCTTTCTTT. Translated: CASSLLGRNTEAFF.

The V and J genes are TRBV4-1 and TRBJ1-4; D gene unclear. The germline V and J ends were trimmed by 6 bases and 4 bases, with 15 bases remaining between them. CDR1 and CDR2 (germline): MGHRA, YSYEKL. The CDR3 spans 15 residues. CDR3 bases: TGCGCCAGCAGGCGACGCTTCACGAGTAATGAAAAACTGTTTTTT. Protein product: CASRRRFTSNEKLFF.

The CDR3 DNA reads TGTGCCAGCAGCCTTCGGACCGGGACCGGGGAGCTGTTTTTT. Its translation: CASSLRTGTGELFF. The rearrangement links TRBV6-5 to TRBJ2-2; D is unclear. V was shortened by 6 bases and J by 5 bases, with 13 bases between the two germline ends. The CDR3 totals 14 residues. Per germline, CDR1 MNHEY and CDR2 SVGAGI.

The chain employs TRBV7-9 and TRBJ1-4, with 7 bases that match TRBD1. J gave up 2 bases and V 5 bases, and 8 bases lay outside the gene matches. The CDR3 is 16 residues long. Germline lookup yields CDR1 SEHNR and CDR2 FQNEAQ (reference sequence). CDR3 in DNA: TGTGCCAGCAGCACTGGGACAGACGGGACTAATGAAAAACTGTTTTTT. Amino acids: CASSTGTDGTNEKLFF.